This TCR beta chain was identified in a study of cytomegalovirus exposure and HLA in healthy donors. Findings of the study overall: Among TCR sequences, most were rare, though some public TCRs appeared in many donors. Among TCR beta chains, those listed as cytomegalovirus-associated numbered about 160.

This table comes from immunoSEQ multiplex PCR, and its TCRdb copy is limited to in-frame clones, with some not included. Of roughly 130,000 clones in the sample, 70% to 90% were seen once. Germline CDR1 reads LNHNV; CDR2 reads YYDKDF (reference sequence). CDR3 length: 15 residues. Unmatched junction bases numbered 14, after V lost 1 base and J lost 12 bases. As concerns this clone: Its antigen is not identified.

The chain is built from TRBV15 and TRBJ1-2; 7 bases are a match to TRBD1. The sequenced material came from PBMCs. This TCR derives from a woman in her twenties or thirties in good health and CMV-seropositive. DNA of the CDR3: TGTGCCACCAGCAGAGGCCCGGGACAGCGGACGGCTAACACCTTC. Its protein product is CATSRGPGQRTANTF.